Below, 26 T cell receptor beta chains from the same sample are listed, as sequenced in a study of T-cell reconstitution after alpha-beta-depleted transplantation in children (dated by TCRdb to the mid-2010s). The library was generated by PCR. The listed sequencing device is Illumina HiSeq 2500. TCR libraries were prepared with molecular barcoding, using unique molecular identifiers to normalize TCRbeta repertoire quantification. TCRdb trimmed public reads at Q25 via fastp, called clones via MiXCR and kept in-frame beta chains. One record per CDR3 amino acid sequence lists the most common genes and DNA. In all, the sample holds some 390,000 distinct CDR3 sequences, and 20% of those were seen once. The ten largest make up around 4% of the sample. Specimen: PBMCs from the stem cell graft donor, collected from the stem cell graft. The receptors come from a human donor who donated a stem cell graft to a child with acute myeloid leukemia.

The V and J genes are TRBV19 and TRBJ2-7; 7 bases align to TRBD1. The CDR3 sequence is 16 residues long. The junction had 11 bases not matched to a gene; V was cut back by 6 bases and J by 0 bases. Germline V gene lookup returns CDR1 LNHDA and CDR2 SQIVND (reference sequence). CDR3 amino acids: CASRSSATGLSYEQYF. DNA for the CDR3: TGTGCCAGTAGGTCGTCGGCGACAGGGCTCTCCTACGAGCAGTACTTC.

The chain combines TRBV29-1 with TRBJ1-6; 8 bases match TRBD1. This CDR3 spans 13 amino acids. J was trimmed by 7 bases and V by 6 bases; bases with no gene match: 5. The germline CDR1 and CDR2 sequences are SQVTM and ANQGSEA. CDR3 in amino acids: CSVMWDRNSPLHF. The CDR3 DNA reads TGCAGCGTCATGTGGGACAGGAATTCACCCCTCCACTTT.

The CDR3 region is CSARRTSLSNEQFF. The CDR3 DNA sequence: TGCAGTGCAAGGCGGACTAGTTTGTCAAATGAGCAGTTCTTC. V is TRBV20-1 and J is TRBJ2-1; 7 bases align to TRBD2. The CDR3 has 14 residues. Trimming at V came to 6 bases and at J to 7 bases, leaving 12 bases not matched to a gene. Germline V gives CDR1 DFQATT, CDR2 SNEGSKA (reference sequence).

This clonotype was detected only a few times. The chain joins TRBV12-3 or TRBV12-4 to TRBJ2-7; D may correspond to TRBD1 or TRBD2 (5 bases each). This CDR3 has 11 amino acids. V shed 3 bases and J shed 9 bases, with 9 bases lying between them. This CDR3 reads CASSFKGRQYF. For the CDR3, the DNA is TGTGCCAGCAGTTTCAAGGGACGGCAGTACTTC.

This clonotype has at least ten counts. CDR3 residues: CSVVGGRWYEQYF. The CDR3 DNA sequence: TGCAGCGTTGTTGGCGGGAGATGGTACGAGCAGTACTTC. The V and J genes are TRBV29-1 and TRBJ2-7; 7 positions agree with TRBD2. In germline, CDR1 is SQVTM, CDR2 ANQGSEA. The CDR3 is made up of 13 amino acids. Losses at the gene ends were 4 bases for V and 4 bases for J; bases not matched to a gene: 7.

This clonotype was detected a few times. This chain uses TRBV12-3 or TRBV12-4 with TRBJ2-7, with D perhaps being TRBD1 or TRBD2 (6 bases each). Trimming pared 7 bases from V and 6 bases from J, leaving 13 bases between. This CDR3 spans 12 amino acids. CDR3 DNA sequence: TGTGCCAGCACCCCGGGGGCAGGCGAGCAGTACTTC. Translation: CASTPGAGEQYF.

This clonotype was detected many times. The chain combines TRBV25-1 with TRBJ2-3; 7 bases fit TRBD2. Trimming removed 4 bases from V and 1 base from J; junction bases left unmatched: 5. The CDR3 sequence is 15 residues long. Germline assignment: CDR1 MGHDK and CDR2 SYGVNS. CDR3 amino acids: CASSGSSGGTDTQYF. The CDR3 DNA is TGTGCCAGCAGTGGGTCTAGCGGAGGCACAGATACGCAGTATTTT. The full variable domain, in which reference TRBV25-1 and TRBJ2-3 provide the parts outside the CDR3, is EADIYQTPRYLVIGTGKKITLECSQTMGHDKMYWYQQDPGMELHLIHYSYGVNSTEKGDLSSESTVSRIRTEHFPLTLESARPSHTSQYLCASSGSSGGTDTQYFGPGTRLTVL.

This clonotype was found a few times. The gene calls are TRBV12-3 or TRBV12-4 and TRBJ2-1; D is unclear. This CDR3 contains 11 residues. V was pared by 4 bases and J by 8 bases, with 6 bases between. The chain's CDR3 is CASSSTHEQFF. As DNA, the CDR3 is TGTGCCAGCAGTTCGACCCATGAGCAGTTCTTC.

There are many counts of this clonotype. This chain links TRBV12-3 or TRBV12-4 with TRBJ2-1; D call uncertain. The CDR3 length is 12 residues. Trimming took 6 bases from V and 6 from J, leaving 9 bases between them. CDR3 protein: CASSQPLNEQFF. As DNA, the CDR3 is TGTGCCAGCAGCCAGCCACTCAATGAGCAGTTCTTC.

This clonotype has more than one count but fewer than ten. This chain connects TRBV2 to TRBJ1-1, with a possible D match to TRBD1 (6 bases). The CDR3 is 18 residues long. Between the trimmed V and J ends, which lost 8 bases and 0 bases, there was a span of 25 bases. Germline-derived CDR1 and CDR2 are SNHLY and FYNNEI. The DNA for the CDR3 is TGTGCCAGCTGTTGGCCCGTTTACGGGGGCGGAATGAACACTGAAGCTTTCTTT. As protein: CASCWPVYGGGMNTEAFF.

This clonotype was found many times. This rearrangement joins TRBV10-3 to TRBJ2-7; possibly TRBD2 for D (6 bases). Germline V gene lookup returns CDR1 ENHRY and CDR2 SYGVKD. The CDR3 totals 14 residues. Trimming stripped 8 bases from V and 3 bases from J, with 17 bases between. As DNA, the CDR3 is TGTGCCATCTCAGAGGGGATGGGGGGCTACGAGCAGTACTTC. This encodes CAISEGMGGYEQYF.

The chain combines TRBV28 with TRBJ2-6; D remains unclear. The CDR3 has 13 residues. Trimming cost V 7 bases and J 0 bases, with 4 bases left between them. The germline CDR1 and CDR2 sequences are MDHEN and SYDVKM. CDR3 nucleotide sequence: TGTGCCAGCATGCTCTCTGGGGCCAACGTCCTGACTTTC. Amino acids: CASMLSGANVLTF.

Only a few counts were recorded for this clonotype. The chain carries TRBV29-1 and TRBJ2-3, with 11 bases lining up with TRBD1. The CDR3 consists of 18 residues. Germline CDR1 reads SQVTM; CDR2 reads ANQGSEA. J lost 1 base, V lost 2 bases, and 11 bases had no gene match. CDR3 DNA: TGCAGCGTTGAAAGAGTTCGGACAGGGGGCATAGGCACAGATACGCAGTATTTT. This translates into CSVERVRTGGIGTDTQYF.

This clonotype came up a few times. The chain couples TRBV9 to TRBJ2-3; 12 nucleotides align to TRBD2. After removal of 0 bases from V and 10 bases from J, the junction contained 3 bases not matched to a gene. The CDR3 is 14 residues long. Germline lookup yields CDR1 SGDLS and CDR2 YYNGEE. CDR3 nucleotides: TGTGCCAGCAGCGTAGAGCCTAGCGGGAGGGCGCAGTATTTT. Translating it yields CASSVEPSGRAQYF.

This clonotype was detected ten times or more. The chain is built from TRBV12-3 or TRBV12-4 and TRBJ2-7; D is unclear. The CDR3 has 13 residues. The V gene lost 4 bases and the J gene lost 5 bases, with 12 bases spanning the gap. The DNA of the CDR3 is TGTGCCAGCAGTTCACTCCCTTCGCACGAGCAGTACTTC. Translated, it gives CASSSLPSHEQYF.

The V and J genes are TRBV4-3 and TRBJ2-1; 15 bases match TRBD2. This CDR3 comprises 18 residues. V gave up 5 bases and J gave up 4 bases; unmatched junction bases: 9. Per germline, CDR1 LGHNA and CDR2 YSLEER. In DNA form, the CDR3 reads TGCGCCAGCAGCTCCCGGACTAGCGGGAGGGCCTCTTACAATGAGCAGTTCTTC. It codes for CASSSRTSGRASYNEQFF.

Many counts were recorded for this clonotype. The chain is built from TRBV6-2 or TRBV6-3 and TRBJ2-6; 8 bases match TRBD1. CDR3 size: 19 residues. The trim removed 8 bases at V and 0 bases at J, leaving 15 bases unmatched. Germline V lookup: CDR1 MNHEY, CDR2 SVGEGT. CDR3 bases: TGTGCCAGCCACAGTAGGGGGACAGGATCAGCCTCTGGGGCCAACGTCCTGACTTTC. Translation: CASHSRGTGSASGANVLTF.

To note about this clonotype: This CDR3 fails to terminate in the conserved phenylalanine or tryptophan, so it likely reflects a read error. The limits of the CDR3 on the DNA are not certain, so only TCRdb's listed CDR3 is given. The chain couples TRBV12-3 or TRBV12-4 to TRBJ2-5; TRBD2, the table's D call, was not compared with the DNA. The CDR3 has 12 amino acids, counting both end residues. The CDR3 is CASSLTSGTSYY.

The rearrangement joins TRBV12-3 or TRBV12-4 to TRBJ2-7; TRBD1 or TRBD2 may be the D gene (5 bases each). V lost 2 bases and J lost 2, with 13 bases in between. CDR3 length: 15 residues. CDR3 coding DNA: TGTGCCAGCAGTTTAAGTCGGGACGGGACCTACGAGCAGTACTTC. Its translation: CASSLSRDGTYEQYF.

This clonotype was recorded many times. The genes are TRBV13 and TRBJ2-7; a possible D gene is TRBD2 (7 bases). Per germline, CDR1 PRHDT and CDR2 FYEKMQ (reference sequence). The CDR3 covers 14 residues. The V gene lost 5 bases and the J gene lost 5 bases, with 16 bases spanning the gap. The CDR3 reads CASSQGRVFDEQYF. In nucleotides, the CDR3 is TGTGCCAGCAGCCAGGGGAGGGTTTTCGACGAGCAGTACTTC.

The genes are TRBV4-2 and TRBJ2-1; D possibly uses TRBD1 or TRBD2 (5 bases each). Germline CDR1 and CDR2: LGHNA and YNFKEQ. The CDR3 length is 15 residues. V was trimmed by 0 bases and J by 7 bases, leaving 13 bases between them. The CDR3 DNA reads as TGTGCCAGCAGCCAAGATCTGGGGGTGTGGAATGAGCAGTTCTTC. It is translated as CASSQDLGVWNEQFF.

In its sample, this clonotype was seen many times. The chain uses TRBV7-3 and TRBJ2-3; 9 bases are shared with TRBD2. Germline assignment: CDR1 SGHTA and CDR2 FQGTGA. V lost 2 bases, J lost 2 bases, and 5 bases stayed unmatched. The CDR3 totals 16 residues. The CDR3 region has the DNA TGTGCCAGCAGCTTAGGGCTAGCGGGATACACAGATACGCAGTATTTT. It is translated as CASSLGLAGYTDTQYF.

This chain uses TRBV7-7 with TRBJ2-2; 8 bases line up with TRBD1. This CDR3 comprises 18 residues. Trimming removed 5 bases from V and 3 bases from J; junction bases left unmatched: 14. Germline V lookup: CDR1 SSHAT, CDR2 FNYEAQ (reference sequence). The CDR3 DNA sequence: TGTGCCAGCAGCCCCTATGAGATTGACAGGGGTGACACCGGGGAGCTGTTTTTT. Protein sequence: CASSPYEIDRGDTGELFF.

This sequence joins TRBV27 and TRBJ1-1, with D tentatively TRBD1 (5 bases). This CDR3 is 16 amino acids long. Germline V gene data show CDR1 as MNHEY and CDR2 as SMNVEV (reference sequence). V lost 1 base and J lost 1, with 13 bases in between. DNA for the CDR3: TGTGCCAGCAGTTTATATGACAGCAGATCGAACACTGAAGCTTTCTTT. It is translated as CASSLYDSRSNTEAFF.

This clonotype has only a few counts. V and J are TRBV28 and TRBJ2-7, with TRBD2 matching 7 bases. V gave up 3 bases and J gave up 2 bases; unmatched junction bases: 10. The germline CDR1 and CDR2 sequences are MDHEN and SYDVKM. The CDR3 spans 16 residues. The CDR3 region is CASSLPSGRYTYEQYF. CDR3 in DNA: TGTGCCAGCAGTTTGCCTAGCGGTCGTTACACCTACGAGCAGTACTTC.

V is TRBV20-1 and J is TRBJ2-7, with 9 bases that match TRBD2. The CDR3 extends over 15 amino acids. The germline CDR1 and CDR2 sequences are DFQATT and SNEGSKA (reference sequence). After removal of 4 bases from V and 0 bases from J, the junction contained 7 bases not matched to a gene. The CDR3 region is CSAKNLAGSSYEQYF. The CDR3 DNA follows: TGCAGTGCTAAAAATCTAGCGGGAAGCTCCTACGAGCAGTACTTC.